Presented here are 17 T cell receptor beta chains from one specimen sequenced in a study of cytomegalovirus exposure and HLA in healthy donors. This PCR relied on a set of 60 Vbeta primers and 13 Jbeta primers. Measured with immunoSEQ multiplex PCR; TCRdb has only the in-frame clones, and not every one. This table holds 100,000 to 150,000 clones, around 77% found once. The specimen was PBMCs. The origin of the receptors is a woman aged 40 to 49 in good health and CMV-seropositive.

This chain links TRBV5-1 with TRBJ1-3; a weak D match, TRBD1 (5 bases). The germline V gene has CDR1 SGHRS and CDR2 YFSETQ. This CDR3 region has 15 residues. Trimming removed 3 bases at V and 2 bases at J, with 12 bases between. The CDR3 DNA reads as TGCGCCAGCAGCTATTCAGGGATACCTGGAAACACCATATATTTT. It yields the protein CASSYSGIPGNTIYF.

This chain uses TRBV30 with TRBJ1-1; 8 nucleotides line up with TRBD1. Germline V gene lookup returns CDR1 GTSNPN and CDR2 SVGIG (reference sequence). V was clipped by 8 bases and J by 3 bases; unmatched bases: 11. CDR3 length equals 14 residues. Here the CDR3 DNA reads TGTGCCCTCGACAGGGGCTTGGGGTACACTGAAGCTTTCTTT. This translates into CALDRGLGYTEAFF.

The gene calls are TRBV4-1 and TRBJ2-1; the D gene is possibly TRBD2 (6 bases). There are 14 residues in the CDR3. Germline CDR1 and CDR2: MGHRA and YSYEKL. Trimming took 9 bases from V and 4 from J, leaving 16 bases between them. The CDR3 here is CASRGGRIYNEQFF. CDR3 nucleotides: TGCGCCAGTAGGGGAGGACGGATATACAATGAGCAGTTCTTC.

The V call is TRBV6-5, the J call TRBJ1-2; unclear D gene. Germline V gives CDR1 MNHEY, CDR2 SVGAGI. Between the trimmed V and J ends, which lost 6 bases and 6 bases, there was a span of 14 bases. The CDR3 contains 13 residues. CDR3 in DNA: TGTGCCAGCAGCCGCGGGAAGAGGGATGGCTACACCTTC. This gives the protein CASSRGKRDGYTF.

This chain joins TRBV4-1 and TRBJ1-1; possible D gene TRBD1, 6 bases. The length of the CDR3 is 15 residues. Trimming cost V 2 bases and J 1 base, with 11 bases left between them. Per the germline V gene, CDR1 is MGHRA and CDR2 is YSYEKL. DNA of the CDR3: TGCGCCAGCAGCCAAATACAGGGTACGAACACTGAAGCTTTCTTT. Translation gives CASSQIQGTNTEAFF.

CDR3 bases: TGTGCCAGTACCACTCGGGGGGGGCCTCCGGGGACTGAAGCTTTCTTT. Translated: CASTTRGGPPGTEAFF. This chain joins TRBV19 and TRBJ1-1, with D perhaps TRBD1 (6 bases). V lost 7 bases and J lost 5, with 23 bases in between. Germline V CDR1 and CDR2: LNHDA, SQIVND (reference sequence). There are 16 residues in the CDR3.

This chain connects TRBV18 to TRBJ1-4; 7 nucleotides align to TRBD1. The CDR3 covers 15 residues. Germline CDR1 and CDR2: KGHSH and LQKENI. The V segment lost 0 bases and the J segment 7 bases; nucleotides outside the gene matches: 5. In DNA, the CDR3 is TGTGCCAGCTCACCACCGAAGGGGGCTCGTGAAAAACTGTTTTTT. Its protein is CASSPPKGAREKLFF.

The chain couples TRBV7-9 to TRBJ2-7; a possible D gene is TRBD1 (5 bases). The CDR3 is 13 residues long. From germline, CDR1 is SEHNR and CDR2 FQNEAQ (reference sequence). V gave up 3 bases and J gave up 3 bases, with 9 bases separating them. The CDR3 sequence is CASSFDRNYEQYF. The CDR3 region has the DNA TGTGCCAGCAGCTTCGACAGAAACTACGAGCAGTACTTC.

This chain's CDR3 is CASSLTIRQGYGYTF. The CDR3 region has the DNA TGTGCCAGCAGTTTGACCATTAGACAGGGATATGGCTACACCTTC. The rearrangement joins TRBV28 to TRBJ1-2, with 7 bases lining up with TRBD1. The CDR3 covers 15 residues. The V gene end was trimmed by 3 bases and the J gene end by 5 bases; junction bases not matched to a gene: 9. The germline V gene has CDR1 MDHEN and CDR2 SYDVKM.

This chain connects TRBV6-5 to TRBJ1-2, with D tentatively TRBD1 (5 bases). Germline lookup yields CDR1 MNHEY and CDR2 SVGAGI. The CDR3 loop spans 14 amino acids. Trimming cost V 11 bases and J 0 bases, with 16 bases left between them. CDR3 DNA: TGTGCCGCAGGGATTACAGCCGCTAACTATGGCTACACCTTC. It specifies CAAGITAANYGYTF.

This clone was seen just once. The J gene is TRBJ2-1, the V gene TRBV10-3; TRBD2 aligns across 12 bases. This CDR3 region has 16 residues. V dropped 2 bases and J dropped 9; count of bases not matched to a gene: 8. The V gene's germline CDR1 is ENHRY and CDR2 SYGVKD. The CDR3 bases are TGTGCCATCAGTGAGCGGCCTAGCGGGAGGGAAGGTGAGCAGTTCTTC. Its translation is CAISERPSGREGEQFF.

The V and J genes are TRBV6-5 and TRBJ2-3, with D possibly TRBD2 on 6 matching bases. The V and J ends lost 6 bases and 1 base respectively, with 11 bases between them. This CDR3 has 14 residues. Germline-derived CDR1 and CDR2 are MNHEY and SVGAGI. The CDR3 DNA sequence: TGTGCCAGCAGAACCGGGGGTGGCACAGATACGCAGTATTTT. This gives the protein CASRTGGGTDTQYF.

V usage is TRBV9 and J usage is TRBJ2-1; 8 bases map to TRBD1. Germline V gene data show CDR1 as SGDLS and CDR2 as YYNGEE. Trimming removed 3 bases from V and 7 bases from J; junction bases left unmatched: 9. CDR3 length equals 15 residues. This CDR3 is CASSAGQGSQNEQFF. The DNA for the CDR3 is TGTGCCAGCAGCGCCGGACAGGGCTCGCAAAATGAGCAGTTCTTC.

J is TRBJ1-2 and V is TRBV11-2, with unresolved D. CDR3 size: 13 residues. CDR1 is SGHAT, CDR2 FQNNGV, per germline. The V and J ends lost 5 bases and 2 bases respectively, with 9 bases between them. The CDR3 region has the DNA TGTGCCAGCAGCCCTGGGGAGAACTATGGCTACACCTTC. It translates to CASSPGENYGYTF.

The CDR3 protein is CASPRQGVLGAGGNEQFF. The CDR3 nucleotides read TGTGCCAGCCCCCGACAGGGCGTATTAGGAGCGGGAGGGAATGAGCAGTTCTTC. The chain couples TRBV28 to TRBJ2-1, with TRBD2 identical over 10 bases. CDR1 and CDR2 from the germline V gene are MDHEN and SYDVKM. Germline trimming cut 8 bases from V and 7 bases from J; bases unmatched to any gene: 20. This CDR3 contains 18 residues.

The chain couples TRBV7-3 to TRBJ2-1; 11 nucleotides match TRBD2. The germline CDR1 and CDR2 sequences are SGHTA and FQGTGA. After removal of 6 bases from V and 3 bases from J, the junction contained 4 bases not matched to a gene. The CDR3 has 15 residues. The CDR3 protein is CASSSGLADYNEQFF. The CDR3 DNA is TGTGCCAGCAGTTCGGGACTAGCGGACTACAATGAGCAGTTCTTC.

The rearrangement links TRBV28 to TRBJ2-6, with D possibly being TRBD1 (5 bases). CDR1 and CDR2 from the germline V gene are MDHEN and SYDVKM. This CDR3 has 16 residues. V lost 3 bases and J 2 bases, leaving 11 bases between the germline ends. CDR3 nucleotides: TGTGCCAGCAGTTTGCAGGGAATGGCTGGGGCCAACGTCCTGACTTTC. Translated: CASSLQGMAGANVLTF.